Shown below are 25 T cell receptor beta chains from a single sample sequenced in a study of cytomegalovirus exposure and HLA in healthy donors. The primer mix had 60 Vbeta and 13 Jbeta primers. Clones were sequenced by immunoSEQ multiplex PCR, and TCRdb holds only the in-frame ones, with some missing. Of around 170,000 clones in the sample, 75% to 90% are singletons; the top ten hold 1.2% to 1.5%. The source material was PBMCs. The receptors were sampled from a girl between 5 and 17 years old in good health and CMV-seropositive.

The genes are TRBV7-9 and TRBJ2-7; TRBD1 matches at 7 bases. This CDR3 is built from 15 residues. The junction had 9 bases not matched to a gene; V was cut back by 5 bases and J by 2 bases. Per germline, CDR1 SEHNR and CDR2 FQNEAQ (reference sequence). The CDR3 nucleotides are TGTGCCAGCAGCCCGAGACAGGGTTTCACCTACGAGCAGTACTTC. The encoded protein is CASSPRQGFTYEQYF.

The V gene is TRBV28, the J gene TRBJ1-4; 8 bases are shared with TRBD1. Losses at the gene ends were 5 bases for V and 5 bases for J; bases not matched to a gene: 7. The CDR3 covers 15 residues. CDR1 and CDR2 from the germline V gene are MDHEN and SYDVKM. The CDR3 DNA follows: TGTGCCAGCAGTCATGCCGGGACAGGCAATGAAAAACTGTTTTTT. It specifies CASSHAGTGNEKLFF.

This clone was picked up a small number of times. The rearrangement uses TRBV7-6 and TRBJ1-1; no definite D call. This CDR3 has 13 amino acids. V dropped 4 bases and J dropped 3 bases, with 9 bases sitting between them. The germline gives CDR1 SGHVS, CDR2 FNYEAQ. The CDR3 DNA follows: TGTGCCAGCAGCTCTGGCCTCGACACTGAAGCTTTCTTT. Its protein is CASSSGLDTEAFF.

CDR3 coding DNA: TGCGCCAGCAGCCAAGATCCGCAGGATACGCAGTATTTT. Translating gives CASSQDPQDTQYF. The chain combines TRBV4-1 with TRBJ2-3; no firm D call. V shed 0 bases and J shed 6 bases, with 7 bases lying between them. This CDR3 is built from 13 residues. The V gene's germline CDR1 is MGHRA and CDR2 YSYEKL.

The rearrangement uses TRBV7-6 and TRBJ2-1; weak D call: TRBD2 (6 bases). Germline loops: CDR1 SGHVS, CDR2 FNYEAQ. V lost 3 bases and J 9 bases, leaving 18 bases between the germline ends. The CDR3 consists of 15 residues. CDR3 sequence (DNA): TGTGCCAGCAGCTTCGTGGGTATTAGCGGTCGTGAGCAGTTCTTC. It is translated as CASSFVGISGREQFF.

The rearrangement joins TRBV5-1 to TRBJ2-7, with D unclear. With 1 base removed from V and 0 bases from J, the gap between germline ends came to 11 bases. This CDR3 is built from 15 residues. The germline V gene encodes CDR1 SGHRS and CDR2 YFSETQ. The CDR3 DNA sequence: TGCGCCAGCAGCTTGAACAGATTAAACTCCTACGAGCAGTACTTC. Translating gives CASSLNRLNSYEQYF.

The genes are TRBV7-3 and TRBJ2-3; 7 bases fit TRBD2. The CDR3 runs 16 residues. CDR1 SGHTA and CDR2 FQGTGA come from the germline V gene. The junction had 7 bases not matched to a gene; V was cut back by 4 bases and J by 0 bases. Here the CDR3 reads CASSSQSGISTDTQYF. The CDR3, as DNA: TGTGCCAGCAGCTCTCAAAGCGGGATTAGCACAGATACGCAGTATTTT.

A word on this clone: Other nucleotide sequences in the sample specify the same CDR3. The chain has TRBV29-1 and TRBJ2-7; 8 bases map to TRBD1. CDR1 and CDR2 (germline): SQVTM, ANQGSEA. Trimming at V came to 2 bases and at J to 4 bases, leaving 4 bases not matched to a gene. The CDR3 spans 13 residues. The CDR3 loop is CSVEIRTGYEQYF. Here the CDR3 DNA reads TGCAGCGTTGAAATCCGGACAGGGTACGAGCAGTACTTC.

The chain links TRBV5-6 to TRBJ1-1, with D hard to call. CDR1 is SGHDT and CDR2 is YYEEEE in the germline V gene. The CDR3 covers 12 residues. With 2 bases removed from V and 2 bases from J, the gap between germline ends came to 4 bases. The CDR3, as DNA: TGTGCCAGCAGCTTTATCAACACTGAAGCTTTCTTT. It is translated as CASSFINTEAFF.

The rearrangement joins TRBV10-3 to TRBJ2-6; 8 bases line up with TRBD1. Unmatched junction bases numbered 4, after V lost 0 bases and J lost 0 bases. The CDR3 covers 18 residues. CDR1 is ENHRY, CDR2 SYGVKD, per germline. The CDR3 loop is CAISESGTGVSGANVLTF. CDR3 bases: TGTGCCATCAGTGAGTCCGGGACAGGAGTCTCTGGGGCCAACGTCCTGACTTTC.

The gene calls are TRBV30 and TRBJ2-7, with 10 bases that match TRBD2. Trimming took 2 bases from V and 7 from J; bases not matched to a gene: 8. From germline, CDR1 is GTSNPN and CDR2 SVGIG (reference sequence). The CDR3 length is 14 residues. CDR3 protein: CAWSSASGRQEQYF. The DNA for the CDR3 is TGTGCCTGGAGTTCGGCTAGCGGGAGACAAGAGCAGTACTTC. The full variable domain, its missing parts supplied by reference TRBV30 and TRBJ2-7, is SQTIHQWPATLVQPVGSPLSLECTVEGTSNPNLYWYRQAAGRGLQLLFYSVGIGQISSEVPQNLSASRPQDRQFILSSKKLLLSDSGFYLCAWSSASGRQEQYFGPGTRLTVT.

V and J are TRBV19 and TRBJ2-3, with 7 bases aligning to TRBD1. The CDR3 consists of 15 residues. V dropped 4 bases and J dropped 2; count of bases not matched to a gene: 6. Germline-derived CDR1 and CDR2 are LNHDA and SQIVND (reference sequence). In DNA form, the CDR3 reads TGTGCCAGTAGTACCCCCAGGGGGTACACAGATACGCAGTATTTT. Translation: CASSTPRGYTDTQYF.

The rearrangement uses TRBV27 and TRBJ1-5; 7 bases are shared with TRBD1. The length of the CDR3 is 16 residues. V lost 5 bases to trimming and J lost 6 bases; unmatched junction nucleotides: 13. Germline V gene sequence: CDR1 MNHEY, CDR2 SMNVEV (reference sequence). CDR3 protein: CASSPTPTGVSQPQHF. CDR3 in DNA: TGTGCCAGCAGTCCCACTCCAACAGGGGTTAGTCAGCCCCAGCATTTT.

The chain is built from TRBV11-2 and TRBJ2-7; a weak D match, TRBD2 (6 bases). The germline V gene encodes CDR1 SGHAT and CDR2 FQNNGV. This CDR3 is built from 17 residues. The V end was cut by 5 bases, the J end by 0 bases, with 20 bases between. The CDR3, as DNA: TGTGCCAGCAGCCCCGTGATTTCGGGACTCTCCTCCTACGAGCAGTACTTC. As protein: CASSPVISGLSSYEQYF.

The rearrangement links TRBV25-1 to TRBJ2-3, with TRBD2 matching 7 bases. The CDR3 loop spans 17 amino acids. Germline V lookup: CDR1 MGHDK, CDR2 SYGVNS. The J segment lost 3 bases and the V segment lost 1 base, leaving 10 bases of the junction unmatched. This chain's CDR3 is CASSEFSGWEGTDTQYF. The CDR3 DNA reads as TGTGCCAGCAGTGAATTTTCGGGTTGGGAGGGGACAGATACGCAGTATTTT.

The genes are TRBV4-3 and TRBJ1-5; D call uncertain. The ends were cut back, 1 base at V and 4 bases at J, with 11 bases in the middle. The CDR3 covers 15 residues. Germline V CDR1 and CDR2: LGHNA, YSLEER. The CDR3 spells CASSQALAANQPQHF. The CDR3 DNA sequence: TGCGCCAGCAGCCAAGCGCTAGCAGCGAATCAGCCCCAGCATTTT.

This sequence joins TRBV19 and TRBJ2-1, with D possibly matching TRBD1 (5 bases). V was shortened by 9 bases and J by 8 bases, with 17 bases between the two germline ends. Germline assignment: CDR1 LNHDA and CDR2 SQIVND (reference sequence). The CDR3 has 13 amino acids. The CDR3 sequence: CASLGPNFDEQFF. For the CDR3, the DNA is TGTGCCAGCCTGGGGCCTAACTTCGATGAGCAGTTCTTC.

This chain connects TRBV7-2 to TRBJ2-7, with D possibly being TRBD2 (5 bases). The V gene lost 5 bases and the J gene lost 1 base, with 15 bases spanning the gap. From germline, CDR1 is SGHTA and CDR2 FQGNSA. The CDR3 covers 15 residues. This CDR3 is CASSPRPTKSYEQYF. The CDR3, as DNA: TGTGCCAGCAGCCCCCGCCCGACTAAATCCTACGAGCAGTACTTC.

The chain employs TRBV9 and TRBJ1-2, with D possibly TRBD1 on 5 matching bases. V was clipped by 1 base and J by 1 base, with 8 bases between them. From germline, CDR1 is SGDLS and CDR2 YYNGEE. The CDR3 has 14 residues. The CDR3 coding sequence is TGTGCCAGCAGCGTATACAGGCTTAACTATGGCTACACCTTC. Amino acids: CASSVYRLNYGYTF.

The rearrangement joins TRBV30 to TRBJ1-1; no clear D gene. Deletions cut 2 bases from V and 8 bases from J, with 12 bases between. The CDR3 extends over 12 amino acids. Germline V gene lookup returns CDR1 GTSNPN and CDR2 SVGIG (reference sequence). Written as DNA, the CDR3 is TGTGCCTGGAGTACCCCGACTTCGGAAGCTTTCTTT. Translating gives CAWSTPTSEAFF.

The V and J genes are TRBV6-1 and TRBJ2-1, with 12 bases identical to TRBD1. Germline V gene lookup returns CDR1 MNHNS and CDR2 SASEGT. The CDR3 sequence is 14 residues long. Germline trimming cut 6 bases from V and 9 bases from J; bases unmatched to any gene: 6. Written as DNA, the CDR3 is TGTGCCAGCAGCTCCGGGACAGGGGGCGGTGAGCAGTTCTTC. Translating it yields CASSSGTGGGEQFF.

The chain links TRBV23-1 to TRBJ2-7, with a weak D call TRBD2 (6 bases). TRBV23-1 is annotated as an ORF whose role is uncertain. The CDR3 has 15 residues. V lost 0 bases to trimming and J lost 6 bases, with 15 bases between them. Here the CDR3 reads CASSQSEGRPCEQYF. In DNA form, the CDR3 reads TGCGCCAGCAGTCAATCGGAGGGGAGACCCTGCGAGCAGTACTTC.

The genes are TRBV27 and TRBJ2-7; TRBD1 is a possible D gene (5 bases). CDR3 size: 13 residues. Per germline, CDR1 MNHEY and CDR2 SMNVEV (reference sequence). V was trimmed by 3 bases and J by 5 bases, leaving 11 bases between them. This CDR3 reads CASSLDMANEQYF. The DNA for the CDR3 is TGTGCCAGCAGTTTGGACATGGCTAACGAGCAGTACTTC.

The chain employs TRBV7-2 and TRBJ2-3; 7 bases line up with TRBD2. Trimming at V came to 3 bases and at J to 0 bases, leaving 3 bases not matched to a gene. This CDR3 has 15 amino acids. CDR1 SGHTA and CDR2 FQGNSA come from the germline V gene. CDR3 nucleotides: TGTGCCAGCAGCTTCGGACTAGTTAGCACAGATACGCAGTATTTT. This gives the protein CASSFGLVSTDTQYF. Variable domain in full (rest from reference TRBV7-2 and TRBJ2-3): GAGVSQSPSNKVTEKGKDVELRCDPISGHTALYWYRQSLGQGLEFLIYFQGNSAPDKSGLPSDRFSAERTGGSVSTLTIQRTQQEDSAVYLCASSFGLVSTDTQYFGPGTRLTVL.

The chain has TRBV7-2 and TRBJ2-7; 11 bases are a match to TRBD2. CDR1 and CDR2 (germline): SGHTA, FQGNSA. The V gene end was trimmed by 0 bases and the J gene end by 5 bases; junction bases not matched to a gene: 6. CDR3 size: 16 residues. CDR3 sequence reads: CASSLASGRAENEQYF. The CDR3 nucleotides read TGTGCCAGCAGCTTAGCTAGCGGGAGGGCCGAGAACGAGCAGTACTTC. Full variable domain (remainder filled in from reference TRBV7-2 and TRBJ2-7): GAGVSQSPSNKVTEKGKDVELRCDPISGHTALYWYRQSLGQGLEFLIYFQGNSAPDKSGLPSDRFSAERTGGSVSTLTIQRTQQEDSAVYLCASSLASGRAENEQYFGPGTRLTVT.